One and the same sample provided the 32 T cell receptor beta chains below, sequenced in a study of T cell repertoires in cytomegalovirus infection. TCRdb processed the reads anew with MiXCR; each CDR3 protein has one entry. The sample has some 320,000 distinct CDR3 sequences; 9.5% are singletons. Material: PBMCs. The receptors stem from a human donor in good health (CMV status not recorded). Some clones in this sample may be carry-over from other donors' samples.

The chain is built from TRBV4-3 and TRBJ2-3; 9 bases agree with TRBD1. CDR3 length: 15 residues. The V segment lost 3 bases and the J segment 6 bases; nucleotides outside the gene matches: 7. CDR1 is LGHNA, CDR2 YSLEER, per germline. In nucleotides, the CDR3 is TGCGCCAGCAGCCATACAGGGGGCGCCGATGATACGCAGTATTTT. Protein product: CASSHTGGADDTQYF.

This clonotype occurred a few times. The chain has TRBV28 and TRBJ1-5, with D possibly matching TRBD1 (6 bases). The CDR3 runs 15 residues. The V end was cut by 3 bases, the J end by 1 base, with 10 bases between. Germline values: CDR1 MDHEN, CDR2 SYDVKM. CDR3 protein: CASSFYRDSNQPQHF. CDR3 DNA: TGTGCCAGCAGTTTCTACAGGGACAGCAATCAGCCCCAGCATTTT.

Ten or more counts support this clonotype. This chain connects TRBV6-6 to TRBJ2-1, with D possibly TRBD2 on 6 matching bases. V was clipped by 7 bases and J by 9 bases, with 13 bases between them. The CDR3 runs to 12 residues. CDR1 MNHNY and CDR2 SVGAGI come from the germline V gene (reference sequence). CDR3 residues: CASTPGSGEQFF. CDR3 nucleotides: TGTGCCAGCACCCCCGGGAGCGGTGAGCAGTTCTTC.

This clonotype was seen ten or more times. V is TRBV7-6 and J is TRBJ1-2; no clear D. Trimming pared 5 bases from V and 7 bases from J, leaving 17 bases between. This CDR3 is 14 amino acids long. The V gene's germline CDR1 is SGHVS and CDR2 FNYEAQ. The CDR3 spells CASSPLSRAGGYTF. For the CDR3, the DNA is TGTGCCAGCAGCCCACTATCAAGGGCTGGTGGCTACACCTTC.

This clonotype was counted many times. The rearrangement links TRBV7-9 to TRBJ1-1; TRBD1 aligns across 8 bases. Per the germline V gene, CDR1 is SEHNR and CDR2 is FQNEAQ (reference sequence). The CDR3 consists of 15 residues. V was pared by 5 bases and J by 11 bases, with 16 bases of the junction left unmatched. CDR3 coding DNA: TGTGCCAGCAGCCATGAGACAGGGGCCGTCAGCGGGGCTTTCTTT. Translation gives CASSHETGAVSGAFF. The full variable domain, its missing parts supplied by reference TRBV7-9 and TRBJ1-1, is DTGVSQNPRHKITKRGQNVTFRCDPISEHNRLYWYRQTLGQGPEFLTYFQNEAQLEKSRLLSDRFSAERPKGSFSTLEIQRTEQGDSAMYLCASSHETGAVSGAFFGQGTRLTVV.

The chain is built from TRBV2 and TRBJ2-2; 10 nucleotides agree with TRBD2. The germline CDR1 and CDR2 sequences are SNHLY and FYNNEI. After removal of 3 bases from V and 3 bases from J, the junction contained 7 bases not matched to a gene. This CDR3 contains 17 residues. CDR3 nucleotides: TGTGCCAGCAGTGATGGCCCCAGCGGGAGGGACACCGGGGAGCTGTTTTTT. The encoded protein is CASSDGPSGRDTGELFF.

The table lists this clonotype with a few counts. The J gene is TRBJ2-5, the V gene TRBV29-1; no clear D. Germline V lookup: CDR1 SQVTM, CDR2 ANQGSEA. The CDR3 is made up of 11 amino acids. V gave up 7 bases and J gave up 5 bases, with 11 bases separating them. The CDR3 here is CSGSPLETQYF. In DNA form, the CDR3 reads TGCAGCGGGTCGCCCTTGGAGACCCAGTACTTC.

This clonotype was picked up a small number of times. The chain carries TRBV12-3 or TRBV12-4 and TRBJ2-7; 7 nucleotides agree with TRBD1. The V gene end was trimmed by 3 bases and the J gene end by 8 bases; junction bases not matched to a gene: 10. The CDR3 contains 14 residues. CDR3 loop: CASSFRTGEVKQYF. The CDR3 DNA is TGTGCCAGCAGTTTCCGGACAGGAGAGGTGAAGCAGTACTTC.

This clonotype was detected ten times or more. CDR3 protein: CASSPGREQVYEQYF. CDR3 DNA sequence: TGTGCCAGCTCCCCCGGTCGGGAGCAGGTCTACGAGCAGTACTTC. The rearrangement links TRBV18 to TRBJ2-7, with D possibly TRBD2 on 6 matching bases. The CDR3 consists of 15 residues. V shed 6 bases and J shed 3 bases, with 18 bases lying between them. Germline-derived CDR1 and CDR2 are KGHSH and LQKENI.

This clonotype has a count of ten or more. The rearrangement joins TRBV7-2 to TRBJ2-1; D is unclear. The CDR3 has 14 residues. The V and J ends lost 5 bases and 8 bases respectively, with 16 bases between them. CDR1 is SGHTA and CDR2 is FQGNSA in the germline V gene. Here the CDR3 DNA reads TGTGCCAGCAGCCCCTATTTTGCTGGCGATGAGCAGTTCTTC. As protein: CASSPYFAGDEQFF.

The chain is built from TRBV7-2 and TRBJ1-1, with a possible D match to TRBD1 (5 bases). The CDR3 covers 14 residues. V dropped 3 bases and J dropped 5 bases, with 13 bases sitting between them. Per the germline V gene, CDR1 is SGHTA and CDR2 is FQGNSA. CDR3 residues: CASSFRGGGTEAFF. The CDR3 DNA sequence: TGTGCCAGCAGCTTTCGGGGGGGAGGGACTGAAGCTTTCTTT.

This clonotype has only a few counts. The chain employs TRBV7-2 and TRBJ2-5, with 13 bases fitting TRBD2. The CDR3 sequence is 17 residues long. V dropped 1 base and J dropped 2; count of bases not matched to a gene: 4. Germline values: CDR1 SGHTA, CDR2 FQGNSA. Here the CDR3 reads CASSLGTSGGDQETQYF. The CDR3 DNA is TGTGCCAGCAGCTTAGGGACTAGCGGGGGAGATCAAGAGACCCAGTACTTC.

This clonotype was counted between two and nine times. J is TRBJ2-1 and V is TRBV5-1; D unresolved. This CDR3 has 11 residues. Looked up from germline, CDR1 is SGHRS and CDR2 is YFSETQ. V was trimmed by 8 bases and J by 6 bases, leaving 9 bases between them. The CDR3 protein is CASIAGNEQFF. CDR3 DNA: TGCGCCAGTATCGCAGGCAATGAGCAGTTCTTC.

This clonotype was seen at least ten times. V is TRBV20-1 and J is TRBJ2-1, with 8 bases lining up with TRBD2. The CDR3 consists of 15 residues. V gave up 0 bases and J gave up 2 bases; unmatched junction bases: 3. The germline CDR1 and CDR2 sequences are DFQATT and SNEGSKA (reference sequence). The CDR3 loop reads CSARDGGRPYNEQFF. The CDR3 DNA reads TGCAGTGCTAGAGATGGCGGGAGGCCCTACAATGAGCAGTTCTTC.

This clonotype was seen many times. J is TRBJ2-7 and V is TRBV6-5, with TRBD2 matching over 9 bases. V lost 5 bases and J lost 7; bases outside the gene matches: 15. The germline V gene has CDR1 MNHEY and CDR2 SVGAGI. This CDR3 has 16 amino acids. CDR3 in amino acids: CASSRVGAGGPQEQYF. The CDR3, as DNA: TGTGCCAGCAGTCGGGTCGGGGCGGGAGGGCCTCAAGAGCAGTACTTC.

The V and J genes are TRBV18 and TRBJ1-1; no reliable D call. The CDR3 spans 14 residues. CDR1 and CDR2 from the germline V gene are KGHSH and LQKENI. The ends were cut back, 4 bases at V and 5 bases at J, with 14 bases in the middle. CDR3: CASSLQADSTEAFF. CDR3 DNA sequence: TGTGCCAGCTCACTCCAAGCGGATTCGACTGAAGCTTTCTTT.

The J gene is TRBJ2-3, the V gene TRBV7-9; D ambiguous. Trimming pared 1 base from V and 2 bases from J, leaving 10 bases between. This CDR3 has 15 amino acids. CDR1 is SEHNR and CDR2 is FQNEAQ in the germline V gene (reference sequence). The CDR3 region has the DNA TGTGCCAGCAGCTTAGTGGTCAGCCCCACAGATACGCAGTATTTT. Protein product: CASSLVVSPTDTQYF.

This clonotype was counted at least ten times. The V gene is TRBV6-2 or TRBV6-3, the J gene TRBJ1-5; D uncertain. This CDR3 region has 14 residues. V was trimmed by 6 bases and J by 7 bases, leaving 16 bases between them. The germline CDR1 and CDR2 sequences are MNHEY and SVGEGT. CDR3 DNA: TGTGCCAGCAGCCCTGGGTCACCACCACAGCCCCAGCATTTT. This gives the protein CASSPGSPPQPQHF.

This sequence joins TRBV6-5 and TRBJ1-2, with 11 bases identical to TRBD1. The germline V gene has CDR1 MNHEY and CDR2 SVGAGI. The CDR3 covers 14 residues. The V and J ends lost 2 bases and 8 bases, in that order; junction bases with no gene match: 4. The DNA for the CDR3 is TGTGCCAGCAGTTACCAGGACAGGGGGCAGGGCTACACCTTC. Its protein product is CASSYQDRGQGYTF.

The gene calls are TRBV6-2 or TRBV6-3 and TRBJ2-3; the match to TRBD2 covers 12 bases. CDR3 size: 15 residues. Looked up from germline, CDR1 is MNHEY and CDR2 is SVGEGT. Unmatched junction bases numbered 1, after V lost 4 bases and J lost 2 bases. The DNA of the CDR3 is TGTGCCAGCAGTTGGACTAGCGGGACCACAGATACGCAGTATTTT. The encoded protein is CASSWTSGTTDTQYF.

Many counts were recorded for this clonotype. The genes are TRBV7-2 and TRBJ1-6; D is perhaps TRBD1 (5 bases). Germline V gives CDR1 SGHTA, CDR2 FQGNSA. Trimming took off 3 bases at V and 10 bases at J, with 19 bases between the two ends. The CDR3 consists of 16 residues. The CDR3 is CASSFLSRAGSSPLHF. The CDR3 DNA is TGTGCCAGCAGCTTCCTCAGTCGGGCAGGGTCCTCACCCCTCCACTTT.

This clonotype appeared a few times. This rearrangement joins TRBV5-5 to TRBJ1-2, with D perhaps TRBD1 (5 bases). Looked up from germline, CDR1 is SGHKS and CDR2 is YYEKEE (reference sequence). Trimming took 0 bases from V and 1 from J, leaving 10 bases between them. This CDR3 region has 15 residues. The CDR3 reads CASSLAGGINYGYTF. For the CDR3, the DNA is TGTGCCAGCAGCTTGGCGGGGGGGATTAACTATGGCTACACCTTC.

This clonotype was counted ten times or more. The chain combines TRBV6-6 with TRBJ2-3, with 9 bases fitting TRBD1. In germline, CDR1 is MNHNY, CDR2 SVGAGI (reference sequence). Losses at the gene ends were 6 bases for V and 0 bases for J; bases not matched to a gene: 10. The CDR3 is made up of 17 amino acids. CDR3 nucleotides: TGTGCCAGCAGCCCCCGGACAGGGGTTATTAGCACAGATACGCAGTATTTT. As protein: CASSPRTGVISTDTQYF.

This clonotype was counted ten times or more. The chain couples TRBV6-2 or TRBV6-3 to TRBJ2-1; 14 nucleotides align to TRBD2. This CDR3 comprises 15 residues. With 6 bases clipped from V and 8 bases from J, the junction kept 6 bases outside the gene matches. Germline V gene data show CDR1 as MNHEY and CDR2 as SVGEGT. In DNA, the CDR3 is TGTGCCAGCAGGCTGACTAGCGGGGGGGCTTATGAGCAGTTCTTC. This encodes CASRLTSGGAYEQFF.

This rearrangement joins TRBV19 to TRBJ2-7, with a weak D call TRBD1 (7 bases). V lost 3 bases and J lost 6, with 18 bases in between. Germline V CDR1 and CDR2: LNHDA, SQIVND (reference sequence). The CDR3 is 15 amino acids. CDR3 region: CASSIGGTDSIEQYF. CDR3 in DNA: TGTGCCAGTAGTATCGGCGGGACAGATTCGATCGAGCAGTACTTC.

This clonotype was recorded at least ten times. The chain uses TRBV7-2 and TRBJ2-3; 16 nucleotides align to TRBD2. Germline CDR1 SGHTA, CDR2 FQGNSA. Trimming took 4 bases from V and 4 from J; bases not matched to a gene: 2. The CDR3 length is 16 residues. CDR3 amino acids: CASSYGTSGGADTQYF. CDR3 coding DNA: TGTGCCAGCAGCTACGGGACTAGCGGGGGGGCAGATACGCAGTATTTT.

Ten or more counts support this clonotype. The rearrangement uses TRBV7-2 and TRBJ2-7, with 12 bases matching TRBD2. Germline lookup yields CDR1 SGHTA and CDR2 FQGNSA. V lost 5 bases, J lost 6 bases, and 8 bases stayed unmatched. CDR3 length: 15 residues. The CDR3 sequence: CASSGGTSGFGEQYF. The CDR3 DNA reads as TGTGCCAGCAGCGGGGGGACTAGCGGGTTCGGCGAGCAGTACTTC.

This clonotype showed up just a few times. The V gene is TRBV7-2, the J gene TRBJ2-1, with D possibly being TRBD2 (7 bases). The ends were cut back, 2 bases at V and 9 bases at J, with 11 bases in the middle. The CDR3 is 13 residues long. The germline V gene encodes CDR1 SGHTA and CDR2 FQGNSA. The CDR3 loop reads CASSLLGGGEQFF. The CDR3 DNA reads TGTGCCAGCAGCTTATTAGGGGGGGGTGAGCAGTTCTTC.

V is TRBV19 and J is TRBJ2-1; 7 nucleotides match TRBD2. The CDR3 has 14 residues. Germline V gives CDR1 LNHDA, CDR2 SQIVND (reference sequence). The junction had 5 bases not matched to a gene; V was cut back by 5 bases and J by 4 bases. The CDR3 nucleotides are TGTGCCAGTAGTCTTCGGACTAGATACAATGAGCAGTTCTTC. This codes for CASSLRTRYNEQFF.

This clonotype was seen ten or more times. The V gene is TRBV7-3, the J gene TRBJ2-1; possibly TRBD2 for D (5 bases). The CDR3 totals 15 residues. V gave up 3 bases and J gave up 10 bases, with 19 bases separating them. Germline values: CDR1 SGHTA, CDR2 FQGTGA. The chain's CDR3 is CASSFAVAGVAEQFF. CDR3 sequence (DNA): TGTGCCAGCAGCTTTGCCGTGGCCGGGGTAGCGGAGCAGTTCTTC.

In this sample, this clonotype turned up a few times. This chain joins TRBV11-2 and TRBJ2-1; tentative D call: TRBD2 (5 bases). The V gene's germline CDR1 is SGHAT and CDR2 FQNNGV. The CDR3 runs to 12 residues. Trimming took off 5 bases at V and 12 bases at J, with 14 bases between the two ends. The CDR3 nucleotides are TGTGCCAGCAGCCGGGATAGGGTGGCGCAGTTCTTC. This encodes CASSRDRVAQFF.

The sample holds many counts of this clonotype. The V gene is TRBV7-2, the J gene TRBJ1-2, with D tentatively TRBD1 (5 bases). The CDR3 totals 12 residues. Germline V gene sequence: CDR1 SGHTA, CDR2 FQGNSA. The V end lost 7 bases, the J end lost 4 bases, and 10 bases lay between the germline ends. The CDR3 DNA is TGTGCCAGCACCTCGGACATCTATGGCTACACCTTC. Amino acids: CASTSDIYGYTF.